The rows below give T cell receptor beta chains drawn from one sample of a study of T cells after yellow fever vaccination. One entry per CDR3 protein, called by TCRdb with MiXCR from the 5' RACE reads. The data contain a few hundred thousand distinct CDR3 sequences, about a sixth of them singletons. Sequenced here: PBMCs, sampled more than 4 days after the first yellow fever vaccination. These TCRs come from a man younger than 35 who received the YFV17D yellow fever vaccine. Both conserved end residues are part of each CDR3. Fields, in order: D gene, clone size, J gene, V gene, CDR3 protein, CDR3 DNA. The D gene is left open where the match is weak. Some rows mark clone size as missing; the rest say once, few, many or name a class of expanded clone.

- | - | TRBJ2-5 | TRBV7-8 | CASSLALTRTGAWTQYF | TGTGCCAGCAGCTTAGCGCTTACTAGGACGGGGGCCTGGACCCAGTACTTC
- | few | TRBJ2-5 | TRBV20-1 | CSASRAQETQYF | TGCAGTGCTTCGCGAGCCCAAGAGACCCAGTACTTC
- | few | TRBJ1-1 | TRBV7-8 | CASGRVNTEAFF | TGTGCCAGCGGCCGGGTGAACACTGAAGCTTTCTTT
TRBD1 | few | TRBJ2-4 | TRBV2 | CASTGDRGILRGAKNIQYF | TGTGCCAGCACCGGGGACAGGGGGATTCTACGAGGAGCCAAAAACATTCAGTACTTC
- | few | TRBJ1-1 | TRBV5-6 | CASSPSDRSNTEAFF | TGTGCCAGCAGCCCTTCTGACAGATCGAACACTGAAGCTTTCTTT
- | few | TRBJ1-4 | TRBV7-9 | CASRAGGDEKLFF | TGTGCCAGCAGAGCGGGGGGGGACGAAAAACTGTTTTTT
- | few | TRBJ2-1 | TRBV12-3/TRBV12-4 | CASSLASGANNEQFF | TGTGCCAGCAGTTTAGCGTCGGGAGCGAACAATGAGCAGTTCTTC
- | - | TRBJ2-1 | TRBV5-1 | CASSPRGQAYNEQFF | TGCGCCAGCAGCCCCCGAGGGCAAGCGTACAATGAGCAGTTCTTC
TRBD1 | few | TRBJ1-3 | TRBV6-1 | CASQQGLGGNTIYF | TGTGCCAGCCAACAGGGGCTCGGGGGAAACACCATATATTTT
- | - | TRBJ1-2 | TRBV18 | CASSPVLTPNYGYTF | TGTGCCAGCTCACCGGTCCTGACTCCTAACTATGGCTACACCTTC
- | few | TRBJ2-1 | TRBV12-3/TRBV12-4 | CASSFMGRWNEQFF | TGTGCCAGCAGTTTTATGGGTAGATGGAATGAGCAGTTCTTC
- | - | TRBJ2-3 | TRBV5-1 | CASGRGTERDTQYF | TGCGCCAGCGGACGGGGGACCGAAAGAGATACGCAGTATTTT
- | many | TRBJ2-5 | TRBV12-3/TRBV12-4 | CASSSRTSGQETQYF | TGTGCCAGCAGTTCCCGGACCTCAGGCCAAGAGACCCAGTACTTC
- | - | TRBJ1-2 | TRBV19 | CASSIKAAPANYGYTF | TGTGCCAGTAGTATTAAGGCTGCACCAGCTAACTATGGCTACACCTTC
- | - | TRBJ1-2 | TRBV21-1 | CASSKRITVFYYGYTF | TGTGCCAGCAGCAAACGAATAACCGTGTTTTACTATGGCTACACCTTC
- | - | TRBJ1-2 | TRBV12-3/TRBV12-4 | CASSLVGRYGYTF | TGTGCCAGCAGTTTAGTGGGCCGCTATGGCTACACCTTC
- | few | TRBJ1-6 | TRBV12-3/TRBV12-4 | CASSSEIEGSPLHF | TGTGCCAGCAGTTCGGAAATCGAGGGTTCACCCCTCCACTTT
- | few | TRBJ1-1 | TRBV20-1 | CSARRVGRMGTEAFF | TGCAGTGCTAGAAGGGTCGGGCGGATGGGGACTGAAGCTTTCTTT
- | few | TRBJ1-1 | TRBV6-2/TRBV6-3 | CASSKRAARGPMNTEAFF | TGTGCCAGCAGTAAAAGGGCGGCGCGGGGCCCCATGAACACTGAAGCTTTCTTT
TRBD1 | - | TRBJ1-5 | TRBV6-1 | CASRSGGRQPQHF | TGTGCCAGCAGATCAGGGGGCAGGCAGCCCCAGCATTTT
TRBD1 | many | TRBJ1-2 | TRBV12-5 | CASGPISGGGGYTF | TGTGCTAGTGGTCCGATATCAGGGGGTGGCGGCTACACCTTC
- | few | TRBJ2-3 | TRBV20-1 | CSARDARSTDTQYF | TGCAGTGCTAGAGATGCCCGAAGCACAGATACGCAGTATTTT
- | - | TRBJ1-1 | TRBV25-1 | CASSPWGTEAFF | TGTGCCAGCAGTCCTTGGGGCACTGAAGCTTTCTTT
- | - | TRBJ2-1 | TRBV7-2 | CASSRNLQSSYNEQFF | TGTGCCAGCAGCCGCAATCTACAAAGCTCCTACAATGAGCAGTTCTTC
- | - | TRBJ2-1 | TRBV7-9 | CASSSTQAGVSYNEQFF | TGTGCCAGCAGCTCCACCCAGGCCGGGGTGTCCTACAATGAGCAGTTCTTC
- | - | TRBJ1-2 | TRBV12-3/TRBV12-4 | CASSSGPRVYYTF | TGTGCCAGCAGTTCGGGACCGAGAGTTTACTACACCTTC
- | few | TRBJ2-3 | TRBV5-1 | CASSIRKPSTDTQYF | TGCGCCAGCAGCATCCGTAAGCCTAGCACAGATACGCAGTATTTT
- | few | TRBJ1-1 | TRBV12-3/TRBV12-4 | CASSLGGGLDTEAFF | TGTGCCAGCAGTTTAGGTGGGGGATTAGACACTGAAGCTTTCTTT
TRBD1 | - | TRBJ2-7 | TRBV14 | CASSQATGLPYEQYF | TGTGCCAGCAGCCAAGCGACAGGGCTGCCGTACGAGCAGTACTTC
- | few | TRBJ2-1 | TRBV12-3/TRBV12-4 | CASSFRGTGNNEQFF | TGTGCCAGCAGTTTTAGGGGGACTGGAAACAATGAGCAGTTCTTC
- | few | TRBJ1-5 | TRBV12-3/TRBV12-4 | CASSLSDAQPQHF | TGTGCCAGCAGTTTGTCGGACGCTCAGCCCCAGCATTTT
TRBD1 | - | TRBJ1-3 | TRBV7-2 | CASSLGGSYRGTTIYF | TGTGCCAGCAGCTTAGGCGGATCCTACAGGGGAACCACCATATATTTT
- | - | TRBJ2-2 | TRBV20-1 | CSARKPGNTGELFF | TGCAGTGCTAGAAAGCCCGGGAACACCGGGGAGCTGTTTTTT
- | - | TRBJ2-7 | TRBV29-1 | CSVEGQSSYEQYF | TGCAGCGTTGAAGGACAGTCGTCCTACGAGCAGTACTTC
- | few | TRBJ1-3 | TRBV6-6 | CAGGDFSGNTIYF | TGTGCCGGGGGCGATTTCTCTGGAAACACCATATATTTT
- | - | TRBJ2-4 | TRBV5-1 | CASSSEGSHDIQYF | TGCGCCAGCAGCTCGGAGGGCAGTCACGACATTCAGTACTTC
- | - | TRBJ2-7 | TRBV3-1 | CASSQDFWYGTEQYF | TGTGCCAGCAGCCAAGATTTTTGGTACGGGACCGAGCAGTACTTC
TRBD2 | few | TRBJ2-1 | TRBV28 | CASTRRGVAGASYNEQFF | TGTGCCAGCACCCGCCGGGGGGTAGCGGGGGCCTCCTACAATGAGCAGTTCTTC
- | few | TRBJ1-5 | TRBV12-3/TRBV12-4 | CASSLRGGRNQPQHF | TGTGCCAGCAGTTTAAGGGGAGGACGGAATCAGCCCCAGCATTTT
TRBD2 | many | TRBJ2-7 | TRBV10-3 | CASRGGANEQYF | TGTGCCAGCCGCGGGGGGGCGAACGAGCAGTACTTC
TRBD1 | few | TRBJ2-5 | TRBV29-1 | CSVDRGQQTQYF | TGCAGCGTCGACAGGGGGCAACAGACCCAGTACTTC
- | - | TRBJ1-6 | TRBV7-6 | CASSPGGRAPLHF | TGTGCCAGCAGCCCCGGAGGGCGGGCACCCCTCCACTTT
- | few | TRBJ2-6 | TRBV14 | CASSQEWGITGANVLTF | TGTGCCAGCAGCCAAGAATGGGGGATCACTGGGGCCAACGTCCTGACTTTC
TRBD2 | few | TRBJ2-1 | TRBV15 | CATSTSGVEQFF | TGTGCCACCAGCACAAGCGGGGTTGAGCAGTTCTTC
- | few | TRBJ2-5 | TRBV3-1 | CASSQSSVETQYF | TGTGCCAGCAGCCAATCTTCCGTCGAGACCCAGTACTTC
- | - | TRBJ1-2 | TRBV6-2/TRBV6-3 | CASSYGLGYTF | TGTGCCAGCAGTTACGGGCTGGGCTACACCTTC
- | - | TRBJ1-6 | TRBV4-1 | CASSRTLNYSPLHF | TGCGCCAGCTCTAGAACTCTGAATTATTCACCCCTCCACTTT
- | - | TRBJ2-5 | TRBV20-1 | CSAMTTRETQYF | TGCAGTGCTATGACTACCAGGGAGACCCAGTACTTC
TRBD1 | many | TRBJ1-4 | TRBV3-1 | CASSLIQGKLFF | TGTGCCAGCAGCCTTATACAGGGGAAACTGTTTTTT
TRBD1 | few | TRBJ1-2 | TRBV6-2/TRBV6-3 | CASSFPAGTGIYGYTF | TGTGCCAGCAGTTTCCCCGCCGGGACAGGGATCTATGGCTACACCTTC
- | few | TRBJ1-3 | TRBV2 | CASSRFDRNTIYF | TGTGCCAGCAGTAGGTTTGATCGCAACACCATATATTTT
TRBD2 | few | TRBJ2-5 | TRBV7-6 | CASSRLGGAWETQYF | TGTGCCAGCAGCCGCCTCGGGGGGGCCTGGGAGACCCAGTACTTC
- | few | TRBJ2-3 | TRBV9 | CASSVGRGYDTQYF | TGTGCCAGCAGCGTAGGCAGGGGTTACGATACGCAGTATTTT
- | few | TRBJ1-3 | TRBV4-3 | CASSQDVESSGNTIYF | TGCGCCAGCAGCCAAGATGTAGAGAGCTCTGGAAACACCATATATTTT
- | few | TRBJ1-2 | TRBV5-4 | CASSLDGGYTF | TGTGCCAGCAGCTTGGACGGGGGCTACACCTTC